Listed here are 21 T cell receptor beta chains from one sample, sequenced in a study of graft-versus-host responses after intestinal transplantation. Sequencing used immunoSEQ multiplex PCR; TCRdb keeps in-frame clones, though not all of them. The profile shows over 90,000 clones, roughly 89% of them singletons. Antigens for these TCRs are unknown. The sample here was unstimulated CD4+ T cells sorted from spleen or lymph node cells, taken before transplant. Every receptor here comes from a human donor who was the organ donor for an intestinal transplant.

CDR3 nucleotides: TGTGCCAGCAGCTTGGTGGGGACAGGGGGCACTGAAGCTTTCTTT. It encodes CASSLVGTGGTEAFF. This chain joins TRBV5-5 and TRBJ1-1; 11 bases align to TRBD1. Germline V gene sequence: CDR1 SGHKS, CDR2 YYEKEE (reference sequence). The V segment lost 0 bases and the J segment 4 bases; nucleotides outside the gene matches: 2. This CDR3 is built from 15 residues.

The chain couples TRBV16 to TRBJ1-1; no reliable D call. Trimming cost V 2 bases and J 6 bases, with 10 bases left between them. The CDR3 spans 13 residues. CDR1 is KGHSY, CDR2 FQNENV, per germline. The CDR3 nucleotides are TGTGCCAGCAGCCAAGGCGGGATGGCTGAAGCTTTCTTT. It is translated as CASSQGGMAEAFF.

The chain has TRBV19 and TRBJ2-5; possible D gene TRBD2, 5 bases. The CDR3 is 15 amino acids. Trimming stripped 6 bases from V and 5 bases from J, with 19 bases between. The germline V gene has CDR1 LNHDA and CDR2 SQIVND (reference sequence). The CDR3 loop reads CASRGSSPRGETQYF. The CDR3 region has the DNA TGTGCCAGTAGAGGATCCTCCCCCCGAGGGGAGACCCAGTACTTC. The full variable domain, completed using reference TRBV19 and TRBJ2-5, is DGGITQSPKYLFRKEGQNVTLSCEQNLNHDAMYWYRQDPGQGLRLIYYSQIVNDFQKGDIAEGYSVSREKKESFPLTVTSAQKNPTAFYLCASRGSSPRGETQYFGPGTRLLVL.

The chain carries TRBV27 and TRBJ2-3, with D possibly TRBD1 on 6 matching bases. Trimming shortened V by 3 bases and J by 2 bases, and 12 bases separated the two germline ends. Germline V gives CDR1 MNHEY, CDR2 SMNVEV (reference sequence). This CDR3 region has 15 residues. The CDR3 protein is CASSFRRQATDTQYF. CDR3 bases: TGTGCCAGCAGTTTCAGGAGACAGGCCACAGATACGCAGTATTTT.

The rearrangement joins TRBV20-1 to TRBJ2-3; D not resolved. The CDR3 consists of 11 residues. Germline loops: CDR1 DFQATT, CDR2 SNEGSKA (reference sequence). V was cut by 3 bases and J by 5 bases, with 6 bases left in between. CDR3 amino acids: CSASSVDTQYF. CDR3 DNA sequence: TGCAGTGCTAGTTCGGTAGATACGCAGTATTTT.

The chain combines TRBV27 with TRBJ1-1, with D possibly being TRBD1 (5 bases). The CDR3 runs 16 residues. Germline CDR1 MNHEY, CDR2 SMNVEV (reference sequence). The V end lost 7 bases, the J end lost 1 base, and 19 bases lay between the germline ends. The CDR3 DNA follows: TGTGCCAGCACCACTTATCGGGGGAGAGGGAACACTGAAGCTTTCTTT. The encoded protein is CASTTYRGRGNTEAFF.

The rearrangement joins TRBV4-1 to TRBJ1-2; 7 nucleotides align to TRBD1. There are 12 residues in the CDR3. The V gene end was trimmed by 8 bases and the J gene end by 8 bases; junction bases not matched to a gene: 8. CDR1 and CDR2 from the germline V gene are MGHRA and YSYEKL. In DNA form, the CDR3 reads TGCGCCAGCCGCTCGACAGGGCTCGGCTACACCTTC. Amino acids: CASRSTGLGYTF.

The chain uses TRBV2 and TRBJ2-1; weak D call: TRBD2 (6 bases). There are 13 residues in the CDR3. Looked up from germline, CDR1 is SNHLY and CDR2 is FYNNEI. The V gene lost 7 bases and the J gene lost 6 bases, with 13 bases spanning the gap. In DNA, the CDR3 is TGTGCCAGCACTGGGGGGATCTTCAATGAGCAGTTCTTC. Its translation is CASTGGIFNEQFF.

V and J are TRBV7-6 and TRBJ1-1; 7 bases align to TRBD1. The junction had 5 bases not matched to a gene; V was cut back by 3 bases and J by 4 bases. Germline-derived CDR1 and CDR2 are SGHVS and FNYEAQ. The CDR3 loop spans 14 amino acids. CDR3 sequence: CASSFDRVATEAFF. CDR3 DNA: TGTGCCAGCAGCTTCGACAGGGTGGCCACTGAAGCTTTCTTT.

The V gene is TRBV7-3, the J gene TRBJ2-6; 9 nucleotides line up with TRBD1. CDR1 and CDR2 from the germline V gene are SGHTA and FQGTGA. The CDR3 runs to 16 residues. The V gene end was trimmed by 5 bases and the J gene end by 0 bases; junction bases not matched to a gene: 2. The CDR3 loop is CASSATGGSGANVLTF. The DNA of the CDR3 is TGTGCCAGCAGCGCGACAGGGGGCTCTGGGGCCAACGTCCTGACTTTC.

The chain joins TRBV18 to TRBJ1-1, with D possibly TRBD1 on 5 matching bases. V was pared by 5 bases and J by 11 bases, with 21 bases between. This CDR3 has 14 residues. CDR1 KGHSH and CDR2 LQKENI come from the germline V gene. The CDR3 nucleotides read TGTGCCAGCTCATTGAAAAACCCGGGGGGGAAGGCTTTCTTT. Amino acids: CASSLKNPGGKAFF. Full variable domain (remainder filled in from reference TRBV18 and TRBJ1-1): NAGVMQNPRHLVRRRGQEARLRCSPMKGHSHVYWYRQLPEEGLKFMVYLQKENIIDESGMPKERFSAEFPKEGPSILRIQQVVRGDSAAYFCASSLKNPGGKAFFGQGTRLTVV.

The V and J genes are TRBV6-1 and TRBJ2-6, with TRBD1 matching 7 bases. Germline CDR1 is MNHNS and CDR2 is SASEGT. The CDR3 length is 17 residues. With 4 bases clipped from V and 4 bases from J, the junction kept 10 bases outside the gene matches. The DNA for the CDR3 is TGTGCCAGCAGTGGACTAACAGGGGTCCAAGGGGCCAACGTCCTGACTTTC. Encoded protein: CASSGLTGVQGANVLTF.

A single count supports this clone. The rearrangement uses TRBV23-1 and TRBJ1-5; D unclear. TRBV23-1 is recorded as an ORF, its role being uncertain. The CDR3 consists of 15 residues. Trimming shortened V by 0 bases and J by 10 bases, and 16 bases separated the two germline ends. The CDR3 protein is CASSQSREVGLPQHF. The CDR3 coding sequence is TGCGCCAGCAGTCAATCGCGGGAGGTGGGGTTACCCCAGCATTTT.

CDR3 DNA sequence: TGTGCCAGCAGCTTAGTACCGACAGGGGACTCTGGAAACACCATATATTTT. As protein: CASSLVPTGDSGNTIYF. The chain uses TRBV7-8 and TRBJ1-3, with TRBD1 matching 8 bases. Germline-derived CDR1 and CDR2 are SGHVS and FQNEAQ. The length of the CDR3 is 17 residues. The V segment lost 1 base and the J segment 0 bases; nucleotides outside the gene matches: 5.

The chain uses TRBV4-1 and TRBJ2-7, with TRBD1 matching 9 bases. The CDR3 has 14 residues. After removal of 10 bases from V and 1 base from J, the junction contained 8 bases not matched to a gene. CDR1 and CDR2 (germline): MGHRA, YSYEKL. The CDR3 sequence is CANPPGQGSYEQYF. DNA of the CDR3: TGCGCCAACCCCCCGGGACAGGGATCCTACGAGCAGTACTTC.

The CDR3 here is CAWRNQGLTNEKLFF. CDR3 bases: TGTGCCTGGAGGAACCAGGGGCTAACTAATGAAAAACTGTTTTTT. The rearrangement links TRBV30 to TRBJ1-4; tentatively, D is TRBD1 (6 bases). Trimming pared 3 bases from V and 1 base from J, leaving 12 bases between. CDR1 is GTSNPN and CDR2 is SVGIG in the germline V gene (reference sequence). The CDR3 sequence is 15 residues long. Combining the CDR3 with reference TRBV30 and TRBJ1-4 gives the whole variable domain SQTIHQWPATLVQPVGSPLSLECTVEGTSNPNLYWYRQAAGRGLQLLFYSVGIGQISSEVPQNLSASRPQDRQFILSSKKLLLSDSGFYLCAWRNQGLTNEKLFFGSGTQLSVL.

This clone was seen more than once but under ten times. V gene TRBV6-6 combines with J gene TRBJ1-4, with a tentative D call TRBD1 (5 bases). V lost 8 bases to trimming and J lost 7 bases, with 11 bases between them. The length of the CDR3 is 12 residues. Germline CDR1 MNHNY, CDR2 SVGAGI (reference sequence). This CDR3 reads CASAGGGEKLFF. DNA of the CDR3: TGTGCCAGCGCGGGGGGAGGTGAAAAACTGTTTTTT.

This chain joins TRBV7-9 and TRBJ2-5; tentatively, D is TRBD2 (6 bases). V was cut by 1 base and J by 3 bases, with 15 bases left in between. The germline V gene has CDR1 SEHNR and CDR2 FQNEAQ (reference sequence). The CDR3 spans 16 residues. The CDR3 DNA reads as TGTGCCAGCAGCTTAGGTGGTAGCGGCTACAAAGAGACCCAGTACTTC. It translates to CASSLGGSGYKETQYF.

The rearrangement uses TRBV9 and TRBJ2-2; D is unresolved. The CDR3 spans 12 residues. Trimming left V 2 bases short and J 4 bases short, with 3 bases between. Germline V CDR1 and CDR2: SGDLS, YYNGEE. The DNA of the CDR3 is TGTGCCAGCAGCGTTCTCACCGGGGAGCTGTTTTTT. Protein product: CASSVLTGELFF. The full variable domain, completed using reference TRBV9 and TRBJ2-2, is DSGVTQTPKHLITATGQRVTLRCSPRSGDLSVYWYQQSLDQGLQFLIQYYNGEERAKGNILERFSAQQFPDLHSELNLSSLELGDSALYFCASSVLTGELFFGEGSRLTVL.

The CDR3 loop is CASSLGSSLEAFF. The CDR3 DNA reads TGTGCCAGCAGCTTAGGAAGTAGCCTTGAAGCTTTCTTT. This chain connects TRBV7-9 to TRBJ1-1; D not certain. This CDR3 has 13 amino acids. The V gene lost 1 base and the J gene lost 7 bases, with 10 bases spanning the gap. CDR1 and CDR2 (germline): SEHNR, FQNEAQ (reference sequence).

The chain recombines TRBV4-2 with TRBJ2-5, with D perhaps matching TRBD2 (6 bases). The V end was cut by 5 bases, the J end by 5 bases, with 18 bases between. The CDR3 covers 15 residues. Germline lookup yields CDR1 LGHNA and CDR2 YNFKEQ. CDR3 region: CASSYLGEASETQYF. The CDR3 bases are TGTGCCAGCAGCTACCTTGGGGAGGCCTCGGAGACCCAGTACTTC.